This T cell receptor beta chain was documented in a study of neurological immune-mediated disorders. Whole-study context: Relapsing-remitting disease was seen in about 90% of the roughly 35 multiple sclerosis patients, and secondary progressive disease was seen in 3.

TCRdb re-analysed the 5' RACE reads in MiXCR, keeping a single row per CDR3 protein. The sample includes under 35,000 distinct CDR3 sequences, about 1.4% seen only once; the top ten take around 9.2%. This clonotype was seen at least ten times. This clonotype was obtained from a woman in her thirties with multiple sclerosis. Material for sequencing was PBMCs.

The CDR3 is CSARDPSVQETQYF. The DNA for the CDR3 is TGCAGTGCTAGAGATCCGTCAGTCCAAGAGACCCAGTACTTC. The chain recombines TRBV20-1 with TRBJ2-5, with unresolved D. Germline assignment: CDR1 DFQATT and CDR2 SNEGSKA (reference sequence). This CDR3 comprises 14 residues. Trimming took off 0 bases at V and 1 base at J, with 9 bases between the two ends.